Listed below are T cell receptor beta chains from one sample, sequenced in a study of shared clonotypes between healthy human individuals. Clones were sequenced by immunoSEQ multiplex PCR, and TCRdb holds only the in-frame ones, with some missing. Among some 490,000 clones listed, roughly 80% were seen once. Sequencing was done on a sample of PBMCs. Source of these receptors: a woman aged 40 to 50 in good health. Some clones in this sample may be carry-over from other donors' samples. CDR3s include the opening cysteine and the closing phenylalanine or tryptophan. Each record gives: V gene, J gene, D gene, clone size, CDR3 DNA, CDR3 protein. A D gene is named only where the DNA matches it firmly. The size of a clone is reported for some rows only, either as once, few or many, or as a class for expanded clones.

TRBV4-3	TRBJ2-2	NA	many	TGCGCCAGCAGCCCACTCCCGGGACCTCACACCGGGGAGCTGTTTTTT	CASSPLPGPHTGELFF
TRBV5-1	TRBJ2-3	TRBD2	NA	TGCGCCAGCAGCCCCCTACTAGCGGGAGATGGAGATACGCAGTATTTT	CASSPLLAGDGDTQYF
TRBV5-4	TRBJ1-2	NA	NA	TGTGCCAGCAGCCGGGGCACGGAGAACTATGGCTACACCTTC	CASSRGTENYGYTF
TRBV29-1	TRBJ1-3	TRBD1	NA	TGCAGCTACTCGGACGACGGACAGGGGAGCTCTGGAAACACCATATATTTT	CSYSDDGQGSSGNTIYF
TRBV18	TRBJ2-3	NA	NA	TGTGCCAGCTCACCCCGACGAGGTGAAGGGAGCACAGATACGCAGTATTTT	CASSPRRGEGSTDTQYF
TRBV6-6	TRBJ1-5	NA	NA	TGTGCCAGCAGTTCCCAGCTGAGTGGCGCCCAGCATTTT	CASSSQLSGAQHF
TRBV5-1	TRBJ2-5	NA	NA	TGCGCCAGCAGCTCCCCCTGGGGGACCCGGAGGGAGACCCAGTACTTC	CASSSPWGTRRETQYF
TRBV7-2	TRBJ1-1	TRBD1	NA	TGTGCCAGCAGCCCCCGACAGGGGAACACTGAAGCTTTCTTT	CASSPRQGNTEAFF
TRBV6-1	TRBJ2-7	NA	once	TGTGCCAGCAGTGAAGACCAGGGCACGCAGCAGTACTTC	CASSEDQGTQQYF
TRBV7-9	TRBJ1-5	TRBD1	NA	TGTGCCAGCAGCCTGACAGGGTCGAATCAGCCCCAGCATTTT	CASSLTGSNQPQHF
TRBV5-6	TRBJ2-1	TRBD1	many	TGTGCCAGCAGCGGGGGGACAGGGGTTTCCAATGAGCAGTTCTTC	CASSGGTGVSNEQFF
TRBV18	TRBJ1-3	TRBD1	NA	TGTGCCAGCTCACTCCTTCCCGGGACAGGGGACTTTGGAAACACCATATATTTT	CASSLLPGTGDFGNTIYF
TRBV7-2	TRBJ2-1	NA	few	TGTGCCAGCAGCTTACAACGGAATGAGCAGTTCTTC	CASSLQRNEQFF
TRBV6-5	TRBJ2-7	TRBD1	NA	TGTGCCAGCAGTTACTCGCCAGGGGGATTGCGCTACGAGCAGTACTTC	CASSYSPGGLRYEQYF
TRBV6-5	TRBJ2-3	NA	NA	TGTGCCAGCAGTCCCGGCTCCTGGGGGACAGATACGCAGTATTTT	CASSPGSWGTDTQYF
TRBV11-2	TRBJ2-7	NA	NA	TGTGCCAGCAGCTTAGACAGGGGTAGCTCCTACGAGCAGTACTTC	CASSLDRGSSYEQYF
TRBV18	TRBJ2-1	TRBD2	NA	TGTGCCAGCTCACCGACTAGCGGGGCGGGCACTTACAATGAGCAGTTCTTC	CASSPTSGAGTYNEQFF
TRBV11-3	TRBJ2-1	NA	NA	TGTGCCAGCAGCTTAGATGGCTCGGATTACAATGAGCAGTTCTTC	CASSLDGSDYNEQFF
TRBV5-3	TRBJ2-2	TRBD2	NA	TGTGCCAGAAGCTTTAGCGGGAGGCTGAACACCGGGGAGCTGTTTTTT	CARSFSGRLNTGELFF
TRBV27	TRBJ1-4	TRBD1	NA	TGTGCCAGCAGCCCAGGGGGACGGATTAATGAAAAACTGTTTTTT	CASSPGGRINEKLFF
TRBV5-4	TRBJ2-1	TRBD2	few	TGTGCCAGCAGCTTGCCCGGACTAGCGGGAGCGAGTGAGCAGTTCTTC	CASSLPGLAGASEQFF
TRBV25-1	TRBJ2-3	TRBD2	NA	TGTGCCAGCAGCGGGAGGGCCTGGGGAGATACGCAGTATTTT	CASSGRAWGDTQYF
TRBV5-1	TRBJ2-5	NA	NA	TGCGCCAGCAGCGCTGGTAGCGGCCAAGAGACCCAGTACTTC	CASSAGSGQETQYF
TRBV6-5	TRBJ2-1	TRBD2	NA	TGTGCCAGCAGTTCCCGGGAGGGACCCTACAATGAGCAGTTCTTC	CASSSREGPYNEQFF
TRBV4-2	TRBJ2-7	TRBD2	NA	TGTGCCAGCAGCCAGGCAGCGGGAGGGCCTTTCGTCTACGAGCAGTACTTC	CASSQAAGGPFVYEQYF
TRBV2	TRBJ2-1	NA	NA	TGTGCCAGCACTTTTGAGGGTGAGCAGTTCTTC	CASTFEGEQFF
TRBV4-2	TRBJ2-6	NA	NA	TGTGCCAGCAGCCAAGGTCGGCTCTCTGGGGCCAACGTCCTGACTTTC	CASSQGRLSGANVLTF
TRBV28	TRBJ2-5	TRBD2	NA	TGTGCCAGCAGTCCTAGCGGGGACCAAGAGACCCAGTACTTC	CASSPSGDQETQYF
TRBV9	TRBJ2-1	NA	NA	TGTGCCAGCAGCGTAGGACAGACAACGTACAATGAGCAGTTCTTC	CASSVGQTTYNEQFF
TRBV7-8	TRBJ2-5	NA	few	TGTGCCAGCAGCTTAGGGCGTCGGGAGACCCAGTACTTC	CASSLGRRETQYF
TRBV18	TRBJ2-7	TRBD1	NA	TGTGCCAGCTCCTTGGACAGGGCCTACGAGCAGTACTTC	CASSLDRAYEQYF
TRBV7-6	TRBJ2-6	TRBD1	NA	TGTGCCAGCGGGCAGGGGGCTCAATCTGGGGCCAACGTCCTGACTTTC	CASGQGAQSGANVLTF
TRBV6-4	TRBJ1-3	NA	NA	TGTGCCAGCAGTGACCCGCGGGGAGCTGGAAACACCATATATTTT	CASSDPRGAGNTIYF
TRBV25-1	TRBJ2-1	TRBD1	NA	TGTGCCAGCAGTGAAAGACAGGGGATTAGCAATGAGCAGTTCTTC	CASSERQGISNEQFF
TRBV23-1	TRBJ1-1	NA	NA	TGCGCCAGCAGTCTTAGGTGGTCTGAAGCTTTCTTT	CASSLRWSEAFF
TRBV2	TRBJ1-5	NA	NA	TGTGCCAGCAGTGAGCGGTGGGATCAGCCCCAGCATTTT	CASSERWDQPQHF
TRBV9	TRBJ2-7	TRBD2	NA	TGTGCCAGCAGCGTGGGGCGGGAGTCGGACGAGCAGTACTTC	CASSVGRESDEQYF
TRBV25-1	TRBJ1-5	NA	NA	TGTGCCAGCAGTGCGGGGTTTTCGCCCGAGTGGAATCAGCCCCAGCATTTT	CASSAGFSPEWNQPQHF
TRBV7-2	TRBJ2-7	TRBD2	few	TGTGCCAGCAGCCTCGGGACTAGCGGATCCTACGAGCAGTACTTC	CASSLGTSGSYEQYF
TRBV7-8	TRBJ2-7	NA	few	TGTGCCAGCAGCTTAGCGCCGGCTAACTCCTACGAGCAGTACTTC	CASSLAPANSYEQYF
TRBV29-1	TRBJ2-1	TRBD2	NA	TGCAGCGTTGACGCTAGCGGGAGGGCTAACAATGAGCAGTTCTTC	CSVDASGRANNEQFF
TRBV5-1	TRBJ1-1	NA	NA	TGCGCCAGCAGCTTGGGACAGAAGAACACTGAAGCTTTCTTT	CASSLGQKNTEAFF
TRBV9	TRBJ2-7	NA	NA	TGTGCCAGCAGCGTGGTTGGTAACTCCTACGAGCAGTACTTC	CASSVVGNSYEQYF
TRBV28	TRBJ1-1	NA	NA	TGTGCCAGCACCAATGGAGGGGCGGGGAAGAACACTGAAGCTTTCTTT	CASTNGGAGKNTEAFF
TRBV27	TRBJ1-1	TRBD1	NA	TGTGCCAGCAGTTTATTGGGACAGGGGAATTTTGAGGCTTTCTTT	CASSLLGQGNFEAFF
TRBV7-2	TRBJ2-1	TRBD2	few	TGTGCCAGCAGCCCAACTCCCGGCGGGAGCGGGTACAATGAGCAGTTCTTC	CASSPTPGGSGYNEQFF
TRBV5-1	TRBJ2-7	TRBD2	few	TGCGCCAGCTCAAGAGGGACTAGCGGGTTCGAGCAGTACTTC	CASSRGTSGFEQYF
TRBV7-2	TRBJ1-4	TRBD1	few	TGTGCCAGCAGCTTAATCAAACCAGGGGGCGGGGGTAATGAAAAACTGTTTTTT	CASSLIKPGGGGNEKLFF
TRBV7-9	TRBJ2-7	TRBD1	NA	TGTGCCAGCAGCCAGGCGGGACAGGGTTCCTACGAGCAGTACTTC	CASSQAGQGSYEQYF